This TCR beta chain came from a study of T cell changes during pregnancy in multiple sclerosis. This table comes from immunoSEQ multiplex PCR, and its TCRdb copy is limited to in-frame clones, with some not included. This table holds under 55,000 clones, about nine tenths found once. This clone was seen a few times. The sequence was obtained from a female donor in good health, enrolled as a control in a pregnancy study. This material consisted of CD4+ T cells from peripheral blood mononuclear cells, taken after pregnancy.

The CDR3 loop is CASSTTAPDTQYF. In DNA, the CDR3 is TGCGCCAGCAGCACGACAGCCCCAGATACGCAGTATTTT. This chain connects TRBV5-1 to TRBJ2-3, with D possibly matching TRBD1 (5 bases). The germline V and J ends were trimmed by 4 bases and 4 bases, with 10 bases remaining between them. This CDR3 is 13 amino acids long. The germline gives CDR1 SGHRS, CDR2 YFSETQ.